These 5 T cell receptor beta chains came from one sample sequenced in a study of blood T cell repertoires in COVID-19. The method was immunoSEQ multiplex PCR; TCRdb's version includes in-frame clones alone and lacks a portion of them. This table holds some 330,000 clones, nearly 90% found once. Sequencing was carried out using peripheral blood. These receptors were collected from a woman aged 30 to 39 with COVID-19, enrolled during active disease.

This chain joins TRBV3-1 (or the pseudogene TRBV3-2) and TRBJ1-1; possibly TRBD1 for D (6 bases). The ends were cut back, 0 bases at V and 1 base at J, with 12 bases in the middle. Germline CDR1 reads LGHDT; CDR2 reads YNNKEL (reference sequence). The CDR3 loop spans 16 amino acids. CDR3 in amino acids: CASSQDWRQENTEAFF. The CDR3 coding sequence is TGTGCCAGCAGCCAAGATTGGAGACAGGAGAACACTGAAGCTTTCTTT.

The gene calls are TRBV7-2 and TRBJ2-5; no reliable D call. V lost 5 bases and J lost 2, with 12 bases in between. CDR1 and CDR2 (germline): SGHTA, FQGNSA. This CDR3 has 14 amino acids. CDR3 in amino acids: CASSLGGTQETQYF. DNA of the CDR3: TGTGCCAGCAGCCTTGGCGGCACACAAGAGACCCAGTACTTC.

The chain joins TRBV6-5 to TRBJ2-5; 9 bases agree with TRBD2. CDR3 length: 15 amino acids. CDR1 is MNHEY, CDR2 SVGAGI, per germline. The J segment lost 0 bases and the V segment lost 6 bases, leaving 5 bases of the junction unmatched. DNA for the CDR3: TGTGCCAGCAGGCCTAGCGGGGTAAACCAAGAGACCCAGTACTTC. It encodes CASRPSGVNQETQYF.

This clone showed up just a few times. The rearrangement links TRBV7-9 to TRBJ2-7; 7 bases are a match to TRBD1. This CDR3 contains 13 residues. Germline-derived CDR1 and CDR2 are SEHNR and FQNEAQ (reference sequence). Trimming removed 5 bases from V and 3 bases from J; junction bases left unmatched: 4. CDR3 in amino acids: CASSTTGFYEQYV. The CDR3 bases are TGTGCCAGCAGCACGACAGGGTTCTACGAGCAGTACGTC.

The chain joins TRBV29-1 to TRBJ1-3; tentatively, D is TRBD1 (6 bases). V lost 7 bases to trimming and J lost 2 bases, with 15 bases between them. Germline V gene lookup returns CDR1 SQVTM and CDR2 ANQGSEA. This CDR3 has 14 residues. CDR3 loop: CSAGGGTTGNTIYF. The CDR3 bases are TGCAGCGCTGGGGGTGGGACAACTGGAAACACCATATATTTT.